This T cell receptor (beta chain) was recorded in a study of T cell responses to AZD1222 COVID-19 vaccine. About the research overall: Recipients boosted at about 4 weeks or about 12 weeks are pooled. Study-level points and caveats: Every sample of the repertoires postdated the peak T cell response.

Comment on this clone: Its specificity is unknown. The sample contains more than one DNA sequence encoding this CDR3.

The CDR3 runs to 14 residues. Per germline, CDR1 SGDLS and CDR2 YYNGEE. Trimming took off 1 base at V and 6 bases at J, with 10 bases between the two ends. TCRdb's table, derived via immunoSEQ multiplex PCR, lists solely in-frame clones and lacks some. The sample has 100,000 to 120,000 clones, 70% to 90% seen once; the top ten hold 3.2%. The TCR sequence derives from an adult in good health. The sequencing used peripheral blood, collected on day 0 of AZD1222 vaccination. V gene TRBV9 combines with J gene TRBJ2-2; D may be TRBD2 (7 bases). The CDR3 reads CASSVRGGAGELFF. The CDR3 DNA reads as TGTGCCAGCAGCGTAAGGGGGGGGGCCGGGGAGCTGTTTTTT.